The 29 T cell receptor beta chains in this list originate from one sample, sequenced in a study of identical twins. TCRdb processed the 5' RACE reads anew with MiXCR; each CDR3 protein has one entry. This table has 100,000 to 110,000 distinct CDR3 sequences, around 5.5% appearing once. Sequenced: memory T cells sorted from blood. The receptor source for this set is a woman between 45 and 60 years old in good health.

This chain joins TRBV6-5 and TRBJ1-6; 7 bases agree with TRBD1. With V trimmed by 6 bases and J by 5 bases, 4 bases remained unmatched. CDR1 is MNHEY, CDR2 SVGAGI, per germline. The CDR3 totals 14 residues. The CDR3 bases are TGTGCCAGCAGCCGGGACAGAAATAATTCACCCCTCCACTTT. Residues: CASSRDRNNSPLHF.

This clonotype was seen many times. The gene calls are TRBV5-1 and TRBJ1-6, with D tentatively TRBD1 (6 bases). Per the germline V gene, CDR1 is SGHRS and CDR2 is YFSETQ. The ends were cut back, 3 bases at V and 5 bases at J, with 9 bases in the middle. The CDR3 sequence is 14 residues long. CDR3: CASSYRDNNSPLHF. CDR3 nucleotide sequence: TGCGCCAGCAGCTACCGGGACAATAATTCACCCCTCCACTTT.

In its sample, this clonotype was seen many times. The chain uses TRBV7-8 and TRBJ2-2; D unclear. The CDR3 is made up of 14 amino acids. From germline, CDR1 is SGHVS and CDR2 FQNEAQ. V gave up 4 bases and J gave up 5 bases, with 11 bases separating them. This CDR3 is CASSSLLGTGELFF. The CDR3 bases are TGTGCCAGCAGCTCGCTACTCGGGACCGGGGAGCTGTTTTTT.

This clonotype appeared many times. The V call is TRBV7-2, the J call TRBJ2-3; 7 positions agree with TRBD2. V lost 7 bases, J lost 0 bases, and 10 bases stayed unmatched. This CDR3 is built from 16 residues. CDR1 SGHTA and CDR2 FQGNSA come from the germline V gene. The CDR3 DNA reads TGTGCCAGCACCCCGGATAGCGGGTTTAGCACAGATACGCAGTATTTT. Residues: CASTPDSGFSTDTQYF.

This clonotype was observed many times. The chain recombines TRBV5-1 with TRBJ2-3; tentative D call: TRBD1 (5 bases). The CDR3 length is 16 residues. Per germline, CDR1 SGHRS and CDR2 YFSETQ. Trimming shortened V by 4 bases and J by 0 bases, and 15 bases separated the two germline ends. The CDR3, as DNA: TGCGCCAGCAGCCTGGTAGGGGCCTCTAGCACAGATACGCAGTATTTT. Its protein product is CASSLVGASSTDTQYF.

This clonotype was found a few times. V usage is TRBV7-9 and J usage is TRBJ2-1; 10 positions match TRBD2. The germline gives CDR1 SEHNR, CDR2 FQNEAQ (reference sequence). The CDR3 has 15 amino acids. With 6 bases clipped from V and 7 bases from J, the junction kept 9 bases outside the gene matches. The CDR3 protein is CASRLSFSGRNEQFF. The DNA for the CDR3 is TGTGCCAGCAGGTTGTCCTTTAGCGGGAGGAATGAGCAGTTCTTC.

The sample holds many counts of this clonotype. J is TRBJ2-1 and V is TRBV20-1; D perhaps matches TRBD2 (6 bases). The CDR3 is 12 residues long. V shed 6 bases and J shed 8 bases, with 14 bases lying between them. In germline, CDR1 is DFQATT, CDR2 SNEGSKA (reference sequence). As DNA, the CDR3 is TGCAGTGCCCGAGGGGAGGTGGATGAGCAGTTCTTC. This translates into CSARGEVDEQFF.

This clonotype was seen at least ten times. This sequence joins TRBV20-1 and TRBJ2-7; D is uncertain. Germline CDR1 DFQATT, CDR2 SNEGSKA (reference sequence). The CDR3 extends over 12 amino acids. V lost 2 bases, J lost 7 bases, and 12 bases lay in between. The CDR3 sequence is CSARRTLGEQYF. CDR3 sequence (DNA): TGCAGTGCTAGAAGGACCCTTGGGGAGCAGTACTTC.

This clonotype came up many times. The rearrangement joins TRBV2 to TRBJ2-3; D uncertain. This CDR3 comprises 16 residues. Per the germline V gene, CDR1 is SNHLY and CDR2 is FYNNEI. Trimming stripped 2 bases from V and 3 bases from J, with 15 bases between. The DNA of the CDR3 is TGTGCCAGCAGTGAATGGGCTAGTGGGGTAACAGATACGCAGTATTTT. Translated: CASSEWASGVTDTQYF.

This clonotype was detected ten times or more. This chain connects TRBV12-3 or TRBV12-4 to TRBJ1-1; unclear D gene. Trimming shortened V by 6 bases and J by 5 bases, and 7 bases separated the two germline ends. The CDR3 consists of 11 residues. The CDR3, as DNA: TGTGCCAGCAGCCTCGGTACTGAAGCTTTCTTT. Translated, it gives CASSLGTEAFF.

About this clonotype itself: This clone may be a read error of a much larger clone one base away. V is TRBV3-1 and J is TRBJ2-5; D is perhaps TRBD2 (6 bases). Germline V CDR1 and CDR2: LGHDT, YNNKEL (reference sequence). Trimming took off 5 bases at V and 2 bases at J, with 15 bases between the two ends. The CDR3 consists of 15 residues. The chain's CDR3 is CASSDTRTTQETQYF. CDR3 nucleotides: TGTGCCAGCAGCGACACCAGGACTACGCAAGAGACCCAGTACTTC.

At least ten counts were recorded for this clonotype. V and J are TRBV5-5 and TRBJ2-5; D may match TRBD1 or TRBD2 (6 bases each). Trimming left V 2 bases short and J 4 bases short, with 9 bases between. The CDR3 is 13 amino acids. From germline, CDR1 is SGHKS and CDR2 YYEKEE (reference sequence). This CDR3 reads CASSFRGPETQYF. CDR3 nucleotide sequence: TGTGCCAGCAGCTTCCGGGGGCCAGAGACCCAGTACTTC.

This clonotype appeared a few times. V gene TRBV21-1 combines with J gene TRBJ1-2; the table calls TRBD1, which could not be checked here. TRBV21-1 is designated a pseudogene. This CDR3 spans 12 amino acids. The CDR3 sequence: CAVQGARYGYTF. For the CDR3, the DNA is TGTGCCGTCCAGGGGGCACGGTATGGCTACACCTTC.

In its sample, this clonotype was seen many times. This chain connects TRBV18 to TRBJ1-5, with a weak D call TRBD1 (6 bases). From germline, CDR1 is KGHSH and CDR2 LQKENI. V lost 3 bases and J lost 2, with 11 bases in between. This CDR3 is 15 amino acids long. Here the CDR3 reads CASSPGGLGNQPQHF. DNA of the CDR3: TGTGCCAGCTCACCCGGGGGGCTGGGCAATCAGCCCCAGCATTTT.

The table lists this clonotype with many counts. The gene calls are TRBV7-6 and TRBJ2-1, with TRBD2 matching 11 bases. The junction had 6 bases not matched to a gene; V was cut back by 1 base and J by 10 bases. The CDR3 has 15 residues. The V gene's germline CDR1 is SGHVS and CDR2 FNYEAQ. CDR3 sequence: CASSLVAGGPKEQFF. In DNA, the CDR3 is TGTGCCAGCAGCTTAGTAGCGGGAGGGCCGAAAGAGCAGTTCTTC.

This clonotype was counted at least ten times. V usage is TRBV11-3 and J usage is TRBJ2-1; D gene ambiguous. CDR3 length: 12 amino acids. Trimming took off 6 bases at V and 9 bases at J, with 12 bases between the two ends. The germline gives CDR1 SGHNT, CDR2 YENEEA. DNA of the CDR3: TGTGCCAGCAGACAGCGTAGGGTTGAGCAGTTCTTC. Translation gives CASRQRRVEQFF.

The chain combines TRBV24-1 with TRBJ2-6, with D possibly TRBD2 on 6 matching bases. V shed 12 bases and J shed 4 bases, with 15 bases lying between them. This CDR3 is 14 amino acids long. Germline CDR1 is KGHDR and CDR2 is SFDVKD. CDR3 residues: CAPTEGSGANVLTF. The CDR3 nucleotides are TGTGCCCCCACGGAGGGCTCGGGGGCCAACGTCCTGACTTTC.

This clonotype appeared a few times. The V and J genes are TRBV27 and TRBJ1-1; 12 bases are a match to TRBD1. CDR3 length: 16 amino acids. V lost 5 bases and J lost 9; bases outside the gene matches: 13. Germline V CDR1 and CDR2: MNHEY, SMNVEV (reference sequence). CDR3 coding DNA: TGTGCCAGCAGTCCGGGACAGGGGGCGCCCCGAGGGAAAGCTTTCTTT. Its translation: CASSPGQGAPRGKAFF.

This clonotype came up many times. V gene TRBV4-2 combines with J gene TRBJ2-2, with 11 positions matching TRBD2. The germline gives CDR1 LGHNA, CDR2 YNFKEQ. The CDR3 totals 21 residues. Trimming took 0 bases from V and 4 from J; bases not matched to a gene: 16. The CDR3 region is CASSQDRSGTSGGVGTGELFF. The CDR3 DNA reads as TGTGCCAGCAGCCAAGATAGGAGTGGGACTAGCGGTGGTGTTGGCACCGGGGAGCTGTTTTTT.

For the CDR3, the DNA is TGTGCCAGCAGTGCCGGGACACCTTACGAGCAGTACGTC. It encodes CASSAGTPYEQYV. The gene calls are TRBV12-3 or TRBV12-4 and TRBJ2-7; D may be TRBD1 (6 bases). V was pared by 5 bases and J by 4 bases, with 12 bases between. This CDR3 comprises 13 residues.

This clonotype showed up many times. This rearrangement joins TRBV5-5 to TRBJ1-2; D is perhaps TRBD1 (6 bases). Looked up from germline, CDR1 is SGHKS and CDR2 is YYEKEE (reference sequence). The CDR3 totals 15 residues. V lost 1 base, J lost 1 base, and 11 bases lay in between. In nucleotides, the CDR3 is TGTGCCAGCAGCTTGATTCAGGGGCGTAACTATGGCTACACCTTC. It translates to CASSLIQGRNYGYTF. Looking up the rest from reference TRBV5-5 and TRBJ1-2 gives the full variable domain: DAGVTQSPTHLIKTRGQQVTLRCSPISGHKSVSWYQQVLGQGPQFIFQYYEKEERGRGNFPDRFSARQFPNYSSELNVNALLLGDSALYLCASSLIQGRNYGYTFGSGTRLTVV.

This clonotype was recorded many times. The V and J genes are TRBV2 and TRBJ2-3; 8 bases match TRBD2. V gave up 1 base and J gave up 2 bases; unmatched junction bases: 5. Germline V gives CDR1 SNHLY, CDR2 FYNNEI. The CDR3 length is 16 residues. The CDR3 coding sequence is TGTGCCAGCAGTGAAGGTGCGGGAGGTTCCACAGATACGCAGTATTTT. It yields the protein CASSEGAGGSTDTQYF.

This clonotype showed up just a few times. The chain carries TRBV5-1 and TRBJ1-2, with D possibly TRBD1 on 5 matching bases. The CDR3 is made up of 15 amino acids. The germline V gene encodes CDR1 SGHRS and CDR2 YFSETQ. Trimming took 3 bases from V and 3 from J, leaving 15 bases between them. CDR3 sequence: CASSSGRTGDYGYTF. CDR3 DNA: TGCGCCAGCAGCTCCGGCCGGACGGGGGACTATGGCTACACCTTC.

This clonotype was seen many times. V is TRBV12-3 or TRBV12-4 and J is TRBJ2-5, with D unresolved. Trimming removed 1 base from V and 4 bases from J, with 7 bases in between. The CDR3 length is 13 residues. In nucleotides, the CDR3 is TGTGCCAGCAGTTTAGTTCAGAGAGAGACCCAGTACTTC. Translation gives CASSLVQRETQYF.

This clonotype was counted at least ten times. The chain has TRBV11-2 and TRBJ1-1, with D perhaps matching TRBD1 (5 bases). V was cut by 2 bases and J by 3 bases, with 13 bases left in between. Per the germline V gene, CDR1 is SGHAT and CDR2 is FQNNGV. The CDR3 is made up of 15 amino acids. The CDR3 region is CASSLLAGSYTEAFF. The DNA of the CDR3 is TGTGCCAGCAGCTTACTGGCAGGGTCATACACTGAAGCTTTCTTT.

This clonotype appeared many times. V is TRBV12-3 or TRBV12-4 and J is TRBJ1-1; D is ambiguous. CDR3 length: 11 amino acids. The V end lost 6 bases, the J end lost 12 bases, and 14 bases lay between the germline ends. CDR3 sequence reads: CASSRAGLTFF. DNA of the CDR3: TGTGCCAGCAGCCGGGCAGGACTGACTTTCTTT.

The chain recombines TRBV7-6 with TRBJ2-7; D gene ambiguous. Trimming pared 0 bases from V and 0 bases from J, leaving 6 bases between. CDR3 length equals 14 residues. Per germline, CDR1 SGHVS and CDR2 FNYEAQ. The CDR3 nucleotides are TGTGCCAGCAGCTTAGCAGCGAGCTCCTACGAGCAGTACTTC. It codes for CASSLAASSYEQYF.

In its sample, this clonotype was seen many times. This rearrangement joins TRBV5-1 to TRBJ1-5; possibly TRBD1 for D (6 bases). Per the germline V gene, CDR1 is SGHRS and CDR2 is YFSETQ. V lost 1 base and J 3 bases, leaving 11 bases between the germline ends. CDR3 length: 15 residues. DNA for the CDR3: TGCGCCAGCAGCTTGTCAGGGGTCGACAATCAGCCCCAGCATTTT. Protein sequence: CASSLSGVDNQPQHF.

This clonotype has a count of ten or more. The DNA for the CDR3 is TGTGCCAGCACCATGGCCGGGGAGCTGTTTTTT. Its translation: CASTMAGELFF. The chain joins TRBV2 to TRBJ2-2; no firm D call. CDR3 size: 11 residues. In germline, CDR1 is SNHLY, CDR2 FYNNEI. V dropped 7 bases and J dropped 6 bases, with 6 bases sitting between them. The variable domain in full, completed from reference TRBV2 and TRBJ2-2, reads EPEVTQTPSHQVTQMGQEVILRCVPISNHLYFYWYRQILGQKVEFLVSFYNNEISEKSEIFDDQFSVERPDGSNFTLKIRSTKLEDSAMYFCASTMAGELFFGEGSRLTVL.